Each of the 10 T cell receptor beta chains below was sequenced from the same sample in a study of cytomegalovirus exposure and HLA in healthy donors. PCR primers comprised 60 Vbeta and 13 Jbeta primers. Generated by immunoSEQ multiplex PCR, the TCRdb table keeps only in-frame clones and is missing some. The sample contains 90,000 to 100,000 clones, about 79% of which appear only once. What was sequenced was PBMCs. All receptors come from a man in his fifties in good health and CMV-seronegative.

This clone has a handful of counts. The chain recombines TRBV19 with TRBJ2-1, with 7 bases lining up with TRBD1. Germline loops: CDR1 LNHDA, CDR2 SQIVND (reference sequence). CDR3 length: 14 residues. The V gene end was trimmed by 2 bases and the J gene end by 9 bases; junction bases not matched to a gene: 7. CDR3 region: CASSIYPTGSEQFF. The CDR3 coding sequence is TGTGCCAGTAGTATATACCCGACAGGGAGTGAGCAGTTCTTC.

The CDR3 is CASSPDGSGATQYF. The CDR3, as DNA: TGTGCCAGCAGCCCCGATGGTAGCGGGGCGACCCAGTACTTC. The chain joins TRBV9 to TRBJ2-5; 8 bases map to TRBD2. Germline V gives CDR1 SGDLS, CDR2 YYNGEE. CDR3 length: 14 amino acids. Trimming took 4 bases from V and 7 from J; bases not matched to a gene: 9.

The genes are TRBV11-2 and TRBJ1-4, with D perhaps matching TRBD1 (6 bases). The germline CDR1 and CDR2 sequences are SGHAT and FQNNGV. CDR3 length equals 14 residues. Trimming stripped 5 bases from V and 5 bases from J, with 12 bases between. This chain's CDR3 is CASSPGANNEKLFF. CDR3 in DNA: TGTGCCAGCAGCCCAGGGGCGAACAATGAAAAACTGTTTTTT.

The chain joins TRBV9 to TRBJ2-7; 12 bases map to TRBD2. CDR1 is SGDLS, CDR2 YYNGEE, per germline. This CDR3 region has 17 residues. Trimming took 4 bases from V and 3 from J; bases not matched to a gene: 11. The CDR3, as DNA: TGTGCCAGCAGCCCTTTCCACTGGACTAGCGGGATCTACGAGCAGTACTTC. It is translated as CASSPFHWTSGIYEQYF.

This clone was counted once. The CDR3 DNA is TGTGCCAGCAGTCGGGACATTAGGGATCTCTTGGAGCAGTACTTC. Translating it yields CASSRDIRDLLEQYF. The rearrangement uses TRBV6-9 and TRBJ2-5; TRBD1 is a possible D gene (6 bases). V lost 5 bases and J lost 11, with 24 bases in between. The length of the CDR3 is 15 residues. The germline V gene encodes CDR1 MNHGY and CDR2 SVAAGI.

V and J are TRBV5-4 and TRBJ2-2; TRBD1 agrees at 10 bases. The germline V gene encodes CDR1 SGHNT and CDR2 YYREEE (reference sequence). The CDR3 covers 16 residues. V shed 4 bases and J 4 bases; nucleotides not matched to a gene: 7. CDR3 in DNA: TGTGCCAGCAGCGGAGGCGGGGACAGGGGCACCGGGGAGCTGTTTTTT. Translation: CASSGGGDRGTGELFF.

The chain is built from TRBV28 and TRBJ2-7; a possible D gene is TRBD1 (7 bases). With 3 bases removed from V and 6 bases from J, the gap between germline ends came to 12 bases. Germline V gives CDR1 MDHEN, CDR2 SYDVKM. The CDR3 consists of 13 residues. DNA for the CDR3: TGTGCCAGCAGTTTGGTCAGGGGGGTCGAGCAGTACTTC. It encodes CASSLVRGVEQYF.

This clone was detected once. This chain uses TRBV7-2 with TRBJ1-1; D possibly corresponds to TRBD1 (5 bases). CDR1 is SGHTA, CDR2 FQGNSA, per germline. The CDR3 runs to 14 residues. The V end was cut by 3 bases, the J end by 4 bases, with 12 bases between. CDR3 in amino acids: CASSFVVGATEAFF. CDR3 bases: TGTGCCAGCAGCTTCGTGGTTGGGGCCACTGAAGCTTTCTTT. The variable domain in full, with the rest retrieved from reference TRBV7-2 and TRBJ1-1, is GAGVSQSPSNKVTEKGKDVELRCDPISGHTALYWYRQSLGQGLEFLIYFQGNSAPDKSGLPSDRFSAERTGGSVSTLTIQRTQQEDSAVYLCASSFVVGATEAFFGQGTRLTVV.

The chain has TRBV6-1 and TRBJ2-4, with D tentatively TRBD2 (8 bases). The CDR3 is made up of 18 amino acids. V was trimmed by 3 bases and J by 1 base, leaving 19 bases between them. CDR1 and CDR2 from the germline V gene are MNHNS and SASEGT. This chain's CDR3 is CASSEGVQGTRAKNIQYF. In DNA form, the CDR3 reads TGTGCCAGCAGTGAGGGAGTACAGGGGACTAGGGCCAAAAACATTCAGTACTTC.

This chain connects TRBV7-9 to TRBJ2-5, with a possible D match to TRBD1 (5 bases). The germline V gene encodes CDR1 SEHNR and CDR2 FQNEAQ (reference sequence). This CDR3 has 16 amino acids. The V and J ends lost 2 bases and 2 bases respectively, with 15 bases between them. The CDR3 DNA sequence: TGTGCCAGCAGCTTAATTGGGGCAGGAAAGCAAGAGACCCAGTACTTC. This encodes CASSLIGAGKQETQYF. The complete variable domain, with remaining parts taken from reference TRBV7-9 and TRBJ2-5, reads DTGVSQNPRHKITKRGQNVTFRCDPISEHNRLYWYRQTLGQGPEFLTYFQNEAQLEKSRLLSDRFSAERPKGSFSTLEIQRTEQGDSAMYLCASSLIGAGKQETQYFGPGTRLLVL.